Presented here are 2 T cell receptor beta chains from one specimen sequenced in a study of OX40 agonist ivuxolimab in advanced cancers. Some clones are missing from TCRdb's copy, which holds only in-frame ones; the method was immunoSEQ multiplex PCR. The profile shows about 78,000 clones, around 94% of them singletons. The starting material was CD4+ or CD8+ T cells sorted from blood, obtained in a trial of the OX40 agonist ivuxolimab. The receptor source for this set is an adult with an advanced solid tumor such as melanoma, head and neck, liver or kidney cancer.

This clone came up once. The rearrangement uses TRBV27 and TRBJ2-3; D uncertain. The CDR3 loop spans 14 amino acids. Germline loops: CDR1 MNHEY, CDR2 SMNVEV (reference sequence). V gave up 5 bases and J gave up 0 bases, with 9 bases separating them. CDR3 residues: CASSNLPSTDTQYF. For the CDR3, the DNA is TGTGCCAGCAGTAACCTCCCTAGCACAGATACGCAGTATTTT.

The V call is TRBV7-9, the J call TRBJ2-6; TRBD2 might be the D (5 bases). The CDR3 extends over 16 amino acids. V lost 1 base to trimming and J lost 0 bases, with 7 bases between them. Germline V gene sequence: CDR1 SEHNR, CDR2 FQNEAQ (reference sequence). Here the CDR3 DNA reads TGTGCCAGCAGCTTAGATGGGAGCTCTGGGGCCAACGTCCTGACTTTC. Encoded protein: CASSLDGSSGANVLTF.